The 26 T cell receptor beta chains given below trace back to one sample, sequenced in a study of immune evolution from preneoplasia to lung adenocarcinoma. Sequenced by immunoSEQ multiplex PCR; TCRdb stores in-frame clones only, minus some. The table shows 4,500 to 5,500 clones, with 65% to 80% occurring only once. The sample comprised FFPE adjacent normal lung tissue. The receptor source for this set is a donor at least 70 years old with lung adenocarcinoma.

V is TRBV7-8 and J is TRBJ2-3; possibly TRBD1 for D (7 bases). Germline V gene lookup returns CDR1 SGHVS and CDR2 FQNEAQ. V lost 3 bases to trimming and J lost 0 bases, with 10 bases between them. This CDR3 has 15 amino acids. CDR3 region: CASSLAGGSTDTQYF. CDR3 sequence (DNA): TGTGCCAGCAGCTTGGCAGGGGGGAGCACAGATACGCAGTATTTT.

The J gene is TRBJ2-7, the V gene TRBV11-1; D unresolved. The CDR3 totals 11 residues. V was shortened by 5 bases and J by 3 bases, with 5 bases between the two germline ends. Germline values: CDR1 SGHAT, CDR2 FQDESV (reference sequence). The DNA of the CDR3 is TGTGCCAGCAGCGCGGACTACGAGCAGTACTTC. Translated, it gives CASSADYEQYF.

The J gene is TRBJ2-1, the V gene TRBV5-4; TRBD2 matches 11 bases. The V gene end was trimmed by 9 bases and the J gene end by 0 bases; junction bases not matched to a gene: 8. The V gene's germline CDR1 is SGHNT and CDR2 YYREEE (reference sequence). This CDR3 spans 16 amino acids. CDR3 protein: CATTGLAESSYNEQFF. In DNA form, the CDR3 reads TGTGCCACCACGGGACTAGCGGAGAGCTCCTACAATGAGCAGTTCTTC.

The rearrangement joins TRBV7-2 to TRBJ2-1, with 7 bases identical to TRBD2. Germline V gives CDR1 SGHTA, CDR2 FQGNSA. This CDR3 contains 17 residues. V lost 2 bases to trimming and J lost 8 bases; unmatched junction nucleotides: 15. The CDR3 loop is CASSLRGIAGTSHEQFF. The DNA for the CDR3 is TGTGCCAGCAGCTTACGCGGTATAGCGGGCACCAGCCATGAGCAGTTCTTC.

This chain joins TRBV28 and TRBJ2-3; 10 bases map to TRBD2. The CDR3 totals 15 residues. J gave up 4 bases and V 5 bases, and 6 bases lay outside the gene matches. Germline CDR1 MDHEN, CDR2 SYDVKM. The CDR3 loop reads CASSLPLAGADTQYF. The CDR3 DNA sequence: TGTGCCAGCAGTCTTCCCCTAGCGGGAGCAGATACGCAGTATTTT.

This chain connects TRBV27 to TRBJ2-1; 7 bases agree with TRBD1. This CDR3 has 16 residues. The V gene's germline CDR1 is MNHEY and CDR2 SMNVEV (reference sequence). V was pared by 3 bases and J by 1 base, with 6 bases of the junction left unmatched. CDR3 residues: CASSFTGDQSYNEQFF. The DNA of the CDR3 is TGTGCCAGCAGTTTCACAGGGGACCAGTCCTACAATGAGCAGTTCTTC.

This chain joins TRBV6-4 and TRBJ2-1, with D possibly matching TRBD2 (6 bases). CDR3 size: 15 residues. CDR1 and CDR2 (germline): MRHNA, SNTAGT. Between the trimmed V and J ends, which lost 5 bases and 3 bases, there was a span of 14 bases. CDR3: CASSPFGTGYNEQFF. The DNA for the CDR3 is TGTGCCAGCAGTCCCTTCGGGACTGGCTACAATGAGCAGTTCTTC.

This chain links TRBV5-1 with TRBJ2-2; either TRBD1 or TRBD2 may supply D (5 bases each). The CDR3 totals 16 residues. Germline V lookup: CDR1 SGHRS, CDR2 YFSETQ. Between the trimmed V and J ends, which lost 2 bases and 6 bases, there was a span of 17 bases. The CDR3 loop reads CASSLGTAMGAGELFF. CDR3 nucleotide sequence: TGCGCCAGCAGCTTAGGAACAGCGATGGGGGCCGGGGAGCTGTTTTTT.

The chain links TRBV7-2 to TRBJ2-3, with TRBD1 identical over 7 bases. Germline V gene data show CDR1 as SGHTA and CDR2 as FQGNSA. There are 13 residues in the CDR3. J gave up 4 bases and V 5 bases, and 3 bases lay outside the gene matches. The CDR3 coding sequence is TGTGCCAGCAGCCCGGGACAGTCAGATACGCAGTATTTT. Amino acids: CASSPGQSDTQYF.

The chain recombines TRBV5-1 with TRBJ2-7; the match to TRBD1 covers 9 bases. Germline lookup yields CDR1 SGHRS and CDR2 YFSETQ. The junction had 8 bases not matched to a gene; V was cut back by 9 bases and J by 1 base. The CDR3 loop spans 14 amino acids. As DNA, the CDR3 is TGCGCCACCGCGACGGGGACAGGGTCCTACGAGCAGTACTTC. Translation gives CATATGTGSYEQYF.

The chain employs TRBV7-9 and TRBJ2-6, with unresolved D. The V gene lost 2 bases and the J gene lost 4 bases, with 9 bases spanning the gap. Germline V gene data show CDR1 as SEHNR and CDR2 as FQNEAQ (reference sequence). The CDR3 consists of 15 residues. CDR3 DNA sequence: TGTGCCAGCAGCTTAACGGTGGCGGGGGCCAACGTCCTGACTTTC. This codes for CASSLTVAGANVLTF.

This clone occurred once. The J gene is TRBJ2-3, the V gene TRBV9; D is unclear. The CDR3 runs 15 residues. Looked up from germline, CDR1 is SGDLS and CDR2 is YYNGEE. V lost 0 bases, J lost 0 bases, and 8 bases lay in between. The CDR3 loop reads CASSVDLSSTDTQYF. For the CDR3, the DNA is TGTGCCAGCAGCGTAGACCTATCTAGCACAGATACGCAGTATTTT.

This clone has just a few counts. The J gene is TRBJ2-2, the V gene TRBV6-5; D not certain. Trimming took 8 bases from V and 3 from J, leaving 16 bases between them. CDR1 MNHEY and CDR2 SVGAGI come from the germline V gene. The CDR3 sequence is 15 residues long. CDR3 amino acids: CASCRNPYDTGELFF. The CDR3 region has the DNA TGTGCCAGCTGTCGCAATCCTTATGACACCGGGGAGCTGTTTTTT.

The V call is TRBV5-1, the J call TRBJ2-2; a weak D match, TRBD1 (5 bases). The CDR3 is 15 amino acids. Germline loops: CDR1 SGHRS, CDR2 YFSETQ. V was pared by 3 bases and J by 1 base, with 10 bases between. The CDR3 region has the DNA TGCGCCAGCAGCTCCCCAGGGAAGAACACCGGGGAGCTGTTTTTT. Translating gives CASSSPGKNTGELFF.

This clone was detected only once. The chain joins TRBV5-4 to TRBJ2-4; 10 bases match TRBD1. After removal of 5 bases from V and 5 bases from J, the junction contained 4 bases not matched to a gene. The CDR3 runs to 14 residues. CDR1 and CDR2 (germline): SGHNT, YYREEE (reference sequence). DNA of the CDR3: TGTGCCAGCAGACGGGACAGGGGACAAAACATTCAGTACTTC. Amino acid sequence: CASRRDRGQNIQYF.

The chain uses TRBV29-1 and TRBJ2-1; TRBD1 matches at 10 bases. The CDR3 covers 14 residues. V dropped 4 bases and J dropped 3; count of bases not matched to a gene: 3. The germline gives CDR1 SQVTM, CDR2 ANQGSEA. This chain's CDR3 is CSVAGQGNYNEQFF. The CDR3 coding sequence is TGCAGCGTTGCGGGACAGGGGAACTACAATGAGCAGTTCTTC.

Only a few counts were recorded for this clone. This chain uses TRBV5-6 with TRBJ2-5, with a weak D call TRBD1 (6 bases). Trimming pared 1 base from V and 5 bases from J, leaving 18 bases between. The CDR3 runs to 16 residues. Germline V gene lookup returns CDR1 SGHDT and CDR2 YYEEEE. The CDR3 reads CASSLILDKGHETQYF. The CDR3 nucleotides read TGTGCCAGCAGCTTGATTCTGGACAAGGGACATGAGACCCAGTACTTC.

This chain joins TRBV30 and TRBJ2-3; no reliable D call. CDR3 length: 13 amino acids. V was pared by 0 bases and J by 2 bases, with 6 bases between. Germline CDR1 is GTSNPN and CDR2 is SVGIG (reference sequence). The CDR3 DNA reads as TGTGCCTGGAGTGTACGTGACACAGATACGCAGTATTTT. Translated, it gives CAWSVRDTDTQYF.

This clone was counted only a few times. J is TRBJ2-7 and V is TRBV4-1; the match to TRBD2 covers 7 bases. Per the germline V gene, CDR1 is MGHRA and CDR2 is YSYEKL. CDR3 length: 15 amino acids. The trim removed 5 bases at V and 2 bases at J, leaving 9 bases unmatched. The CDR3: CASSSRLAETYEQYF. Written as DNA, the CDR3 is TGCGCCAGCAGCTCCAGACTAGCCGAAACCTACGAGCAGTACTTC.

CDR3 nucleotides: TGTGCCTGGAGGGAACAGGGGGCCACCGGGGAGCTGTTTTTT. Amino acids: CAWREQGATGELFF. J is TRBJ2-2 and V is TRBV30, with 9 bases fitting TRBD1. Germline CDR1 reads GTSNPN; CDR2 reads SVGIG (reference sequence). The CDR3 sequence is 14 residues long. The ends lost 3 bases at V and 4 bases at J; junction bases unmatched: 3.

The chain couples TRBV19 to TRBJ1-5; D is unresolved. Trimming pared 3 bases from V and 4 bases from J, leaving 13 bases between. CDR3 size: 15 residues. The germline gives CDR1 LNHDA, CDR2 SQIVND (reference sequence). CDR3 loop: CASSIIRSGNQPQHF. The CDR3 DNA follows: TGTGCCAGTAGTATTATTCGGAGCGGAAATCAGCCCCAGCATTTT.

This sequence joins TRBV5-4 and TRBJ2-2; 7 bases line up with TRBD2. The CDR3 is 14 residues long. Germline V gene sequence: CDR1 SGHNT, CDR2 YYREEE (reference sequence). The V and J ends lost 7 bases and 6 bases, in that order; junction bases with no gene match: 9. Here the CDR3 reads CASQGREGSGELFF. CDR3 in DNA: TGTGCCAGCCAGGGCAGGGAGGGGTCCGGGGAGCTGTTTTTT. The full variable domain, with the rest looked up from reference TRBV5-4 and TRBJ2-2, is ETGVTQSPTHLIKTRGQQVTLRCSSQSGHNTVSWYQQALGQGPQFIFQYYREEENGRGNFPPRFSGLQFPNYSSELNVNALELDDSALYLCASQGREGSGELFFGEGSRLTVL.

This chain joins TRBV19 and TRBJ2-7, with TRBD1 as a possible D gene (5 bases). With 3 bases removed from V and 6 bases from J, the gap between germline ends came to 9 bases. Germline-derived CDR1 and CDR2 are LNHDA and SQIVND (reference sequence). CDR3 length equals 12 residues. The CDR3 DNA is TGTGCCAGTAGTATCCCCACAGGCGAGCAGTACTTC. This encodes CASSIPTGEQYF.

The chain couples TRBV9 to TRBJ1-4; 7 bases agree with TRBD1. CDR3 length: 15 amino acids. The trim removed 4 bases at V and 0 bases at J, leaving 3 bases unmatched. Per germline, CDR1 SGDLS and CDR2 YYNGEE. This CDR3 is CASSSGTATNEKLFF. In DNA form, the CDR3 reads TGTGCCAGCAGCTCCGGGACAGCAACTAATGAAAAACTGTTTTTT.

The chain combines TRBV19 with TRBJ2-1; the D is unclear. The CDR3 has 14 amino acids. Trimming removed 7 bases at V and 2 bases at J, with 12 bases between. Germline CDR1 and CDR2: LNHDA and SQIVND (reference sequence). The CDR3 DNA sequence: TGTGCCAGTACCGATAGGACCCCCTACAATGAGCAGTTCTTC. This translates into CASTDRTPYNEQFF. Drawing the rest from reference TRBV19 and TRBJ2-1, the complete variable domain is DGGITQSPKYLFRKEGQNVTLSCEQNLNHDAMYWYRQDPGQGLRLIYYSQIVNDFQKGDIAEGYSVSREKKESFPLTVTSAQKNPTAFYLCASTDRTPYNEQFFGPGTRLTVL.

The chain has TRBV18 and TRBJ2-2; no clear D. Trimming pared 2 bases from V and 5 bases from J, leaving 12 bases between. CDR1 is KGHSH, CDR2 LQKENI, per germline. The CDR3 is 15 residues long. Here the CDR3 DNA reads TGTGCCAGCTCACCATTACTGCCGGGTACCGGGGAGCTGTTTTTT. Protein: CASSPLLPGTGELFF. Drawing the rest from reference TRBV18 and TRBJ2-2, the complete variable domain is NAGVMQNPRHLVRRRGQEARLRCSPMKGHSHVYWYRQLPEEGLKFMVYLQKENIIDESGMPKERFSAEFPKEGPSILRIQQVVRGDSAAYFCASSPLLPGTGELFFGEGSRLTVL.